Below, 30 T cell receptor beta chains from the same sample are listed, as sequenced in a study of OX40 agonist ivuxolimab in advanced cancers. Data came from immunoSEQ multiplex PCR; TCRdb stores just in-frame clones and leaves some out. The repertoire includes 90,000 to 100,000 clones, roughly 90% of them detected once, and roughly 2.6% sits in the top ten. Sequencing used CD4+ or CD8+ T cells sorted from blood, obtained in a trial of the OX40 agonist ivuxolimab. The receptors were gathered from an adult with an advanced solid tumor such as melanoma, head and neck, liver or kidney cancer.

The gene calls are TRBV7-6 and TRBJ2-2; D ambiguous. The length of the CDR3 is 12 residues. V was cut by 5 bases and J by 8 bases, with 9 bases left in between. CDR1 and CDR2 (germline): SGHVS, FNYEAQ. In DNA form, the CDR3 reads TGTGCCAGCAGCGCCACGGCGGGGGAGCTGTTTTTT. Translated: CASSATAGELFF. The whole variable domain, filled in from reference TRBV7-6 and TRBJ2-2, reads GAGVSQSPRYKVTKRGQDVALRCDPISGHVSLYWYRQALGQGPEFLTYFNYEAQQDKSGLPNDRFSAERPEGSISTLTIQRTEQRDSAMYRCASSATAGELFFGEGSRLTVL.

The chain employs TRBV5-1 and TRBJ1-1, with D possibly TRBD1 on 6 matching bases. CDR3 length equals 14 residues. The V and J ends lost 3 bases and 2 bases respectively, with 11 bases between them. CDR1 and CDR2 (germline): SGHRS, YFSETQ. Written as DNA, the CDR3 is TGCGCCAGCAGCTCCCAACAGGGAAACACTGAAGCTTTCTTT. This translates into CASSSQQGNTEAFF.

The chain carries TRBV6-5 and TRBJ2-7; a weak D match, TRBD2 (5 bases). The germline V gene encodes CDR1 MNHEY and CDR2 SVGAGI. The CDR3 totals 13 residues. Deletions cut 4 bases from V and 7 bases from J, with 14 bases between. The DNA of the CDR3 is TGTGCCAGCAGTTCCCCGGGATCGGGAGAGCAGTACTTC. Its protein product is CASSSPGSGEQYF.

This rearrangement joins TRBV20-1 to TRBJ2-7, with D tentatively TRBD2 (5 bases). Between the trimmed V and J ends, which lost 1 base and 6 bases, there was a span of 7 bases. The CDR3 length is 11 residues. Germline CDR1 and CDR2: DFQATT and SNEGSKA (reference sequence). CDR3 sequence: CSARVGSEQYF. As DNA, the CDR3 is TGCAGTGCTAGAGTAGGGAGCGAGCAGTACTTC.

This chain uses TRBV5-1 with TRBJ2-6; either TRBD1 or TRBD2 may fit D (6 bases each). Trimming stripped 4 bases from V and 3 bases from J, with 20 bases between. The CDR3 has 18 amino acids. Germline V gene data show CDR1 as SGHRS and CDR2 as YFSETQ. This CDR3 reads CASSPYGGLDRGANVLTF. CDR3 nucleotide sequence: TGCGCCAGCAGCCCATATGGGGGGCTCGACCGTGGGGCCAACGTCCTGACTTTC.

The chain uses TRBV27 and TRBJ2-7, with D unresolved. In germline, CDR1 is MNHEY, CDR2 SMNVEV (reference sequence). V dropped 8 bases and J dropped 7 bases, with 18 bases sitting between them. This CDR3 comprises 13 residues. The CDR3 DNA reads as TGTGCCAGCTATAACCTCCCTTCTGGAGAGCAGTACTTC. Translation: CASYNLPSGEQYF.

The genes are TRBV28 and TRBJ2-6, with 9 bases identical to TRBD1. In germline, CDR1 is MDHEN, CDR2 SYDVKM. The CDR3 spans 16 residues. With V trimmed by 7 bases and J by 2 bases, 6 bases remained unmatched. The CDR3 bases are TGTGCCAGCAAAAGGACAGGGGACGCTGGGGCCAACGTCCTGACTTTC. It translates to CASKRTGDAGANVLTF.

The rearrangement links TRBV19 to TRBJ1-5, with TRBD1 as a possible D gene (6 bases). Germline V lookup: CDR1 LNHDA, CDR2 SQIVND (reference sequence). This CDR3 spans 15 amino acids. V was trimmed by 5 bases and J by 1 base, leaving 12 bases between them. The CDR3 region is CASSQVQGSNQPQHF. The DNA of the CDR3 is TGTGCCAGTAGTCAAGTTCAGGGGAGCAATCAGCCCCAGCATTTT.

The V gene is TRBV14, the J gene TRBJ1-2; no firm D call. The CDR3 length is 13 residues. V was pared by 4 bases and J by 0 bases, with 6 bases between. In germline, CDR1 is SGHDN, CDR2 FVKESK. This CDR3 is CASSPGPNYGYTF. In DNA, the CDR3 is TGTGCCAGCAGCCCGGGCCCTAACTATGGCTACACCTTC.

CDR3 bases: TGTGCCAGCAGCCCCCGTCAGGCAAAGACTAACTATGGCTACACCTTC. Its protein product is CASSPRQAKTNYGYTF. The chain carries TRBV11-3 and TRBJ1-2; D is ambiguous. Germline V gene data show CDR1 as SGHNT and CDR2 as YENEEA. V lost 5 bases, J lost 0 bases, and 16 bases lay in between. This CDR3 has 16 amino acids.

The chain has TRBV5-5 and TRBJ1-1, with D uncertain. The CDR3 is made up of 14 amino acids. V lost 5 bases, J lost 0 bases, and 11 bases lay in between. Germline lookup yields CDR1 SGHKS and CDR2 YYEKEE (reference sequence). CDR3 sequence: CASSPTTLNTEAFF. The CDR3 coding sequence is TGTGCCAGCAGTCCAACCACTTTGAACACTGAAGCTTTCTTT.

V usage is TRBV4-1 and J usage is TRBJ1-2, with D perhaps TRBD1 (6 bases). Germline CDR1 is MGHRA and CDR2 is YSYEKL. CDR3 length equals 16 residues. Trimming took off 3 bases at V and 5 bases at J, with 19 bases between the two ends. The CDR3, as DNA: TGCGCCAGCAGCCACGGCCCACGGAGGGGGGAATATGGCTACACCTTC. Its protein is CASSHGPRRGEYGYTF.

In DNA form, the CDR3 reads TGTGCCAGCAGCCAACTAGCGGGAGGGCAAACCGGGGAGCTGTTTTTT. This codes for CASSQLAGGQTGELFF. The chain links TRBV5-4 to TRBJ2-2, with TRBD2 matching over 13 bases. V gave up 4 bases and J gave up 5 bases; unmatched junction bases: 5. The CDR3 length is 16 residues. Per germline, CDR1 SGHNT and CDR2 YYREEE (reference sequence).

The chain is built from TRBV18 and TRBJ2-1, with D uncertain. Germline assignment: CDR1 KGHSH and CDR2 LQKENI. CDR3 length: 14 amino acids. Trimming left V 6 bases short and J 0 bases short, with 9 bases between. DNA of the CDR3: TGTGCCAGCTCTCCCCTGAGCTCCTACAATGAGCAGTTCTTC. The encoded protein is CASSPLSSYNEQFF.

This rearrangement joins TRBV6-1 to TRBJ1-5; weak D call: TRBD1 (6 bases). CDR3 length: 16 amino acids. Between the trimmed V and J ends, which lost 1 base and 7 bases, there was a span of 17 bases. Germline V CDR1 and CDR2: MNHNS, SASEGT. The DNA for the CDR3 is TGTGCCAGCAGTGAAGGGGCCGGGGGCGTAGGGCAGCCCCAGCATTTT. Encoded protein: CASSEGAGGVGQPQHF.

In its sample, this clone was seen once. Compared with germline, one end of the junction differs, possibly owing to a read error. The chain combines TRBV14 with TRBJ2-1; TRBD2 is a possible D gene (6 bases). Germline loops: CDR1 SGHDN, CDR2 FVKESK. The CDR3 contains 12 residues. CDR3 DNA sequence: TGTGCCAGCAGCCAAGCGGGACTCCCCCCCATCTTC. Translated, it gives CASSQAGLPPIF.

The rearrangement links TRBV27 to TRBJ1-5, with D perhaps TRBD1 (6 bases). Trimming removed 6 bases at V and 0 bases at J, with 12 bases between. Germline loops: CDR1 MNHEY, CDR2 SMNVEV (reference sequence). The CDR3 spans 15 residues. The CDR3 DNA reads as TGTGCCAGCAGCCTAGGACAGAGTAGCAATCAGCCCCAGCATTTT. This gives the protein CASSLGQSSNQPQHF.

The V gene is TRBV28, the J gene TRBJ1-3; no firm D call. This CDR3 comprises 13 residues. The V and J ends lost 7 bases and 1 base respectively, with 8 bases between them. Germline CDR1 reads MDHEN; CDR2 reads SYDVKM. The CDR3: CASIEGSGNTIYF. The CDR3 DNA sequence: TGTGCCAGCATAGAAGGGTCTGGAAACACCATATATTTT.

With regard to this clone: Other DNA sequences in the same sample also yield this CDR3. This sequence joins TRBV4-1 and TRBJ1-5; D not certain. The CDR3 length is 13 residues. Trimming stripped 0 bases from V and 3 bases from J, with 3 bases between. Germline assignment: CDR1 MGHRA and CDR2 YSYEKL. The CDR3 here is CASSQDSNQPQHF. In DNA form, the CDR3 reads TGCGCCAGCAGCCAAGATTCCAATCAGCCCCAGCATTTT.

V is TRBV5-6 and J is TRBJ2-7; TRBD2 is a possible D gene (6 bases). Trimming shortened V by 4 bases and J by 1 base, and 9 bases separated the two germline ends. Germline lookup yields CDR1 SGHDT and CDR2 YYEEEE. The CDR3 consists of 13 residues. The CDR3 DNA sequence: TGTGCCAGCAGCATTAGCGGTTCCTACGAGCAGTACTTC. Amino acids: CASSISGSYEQYF.

The chain carries TRBV6-1 and TRBJ1-2; possible D gene TRBD1, 6 bases. V was trimmed by 6 bases and J by 5 bases, leaving 19 bases between them. The CDR3 extends over 15 amino acids. Germline CDR1 MNHNS, CDR2 SASEGT. The CDR3 reads CASRMTGTPGYGYTF. The DNA of the CDR3 is TGTGCCAGCAGAATGACCGGGACACCTGGATATGGCTACACCTTC.

The genes are TRBV2 and TRBJ1-5; D is unresolved. CDR3 length equals 12 residues. The germline V gene has CDR1 SNHLY and CDR2 FYNNEI. The V end was cut by 6 bases, the J end by 9 bases, with 12 bases between. The CDR3 bases are TGTGCCAGCAGGAGCATCCGGGGGCCCCAGCATTTT. Protein product: CASRSIRGPQHF.

The genes are TRBV29-1 and TRBJ1-3, with TRBD1 as a possible D gene (5 bases). CDR3 size: 14 residues. V shed 6 bases and J shed 3 bases, with 15 bases lying between them. Germline CDR1 and CDR2: SQVTM and ANQGSEA. The CDR3 sequence is CSVISQGLGNTIYF. In DNA, the CDR3 is TGCAGCGTAATATCCCAGGGTCTTGGAAACACCATATATTTT. The full variable domain, completed using reference TRBV29-1 and TRBJ1-3, is SAVISQKPSRDICQRGTSLTIQCQVDSQVTMMFWYRQQPGQSLTLIATANQGSEATYESGFVIDKFPISRPNLTFSTLTVSNMSPEDSSIYLCSVISQGLGNTIYFGEGSWLTVV.

The chain couples TRBV5-1 to TRBJ2-1; D gene ambiguous. V lost 4 bases to trimming and J lost 8 bases, with 16 bases between them. Germline values: CDR1 SGHRS, CDR2 YFSETQ. This CDR3 region has 14 residues. This CDR3 is CASSVGAARDEQFF. The CDR3 coding sequence is TGCGCCAGCAGCGTTGGCGCGGCTAGGGATGAGCAGTTCTTC.

The chain uses TRBV7-9 and TRBJ2-7, with 8 bases matching TRBD2. With 5 bases clipped from V and 3 bases from J, the junction kept 9 bases outside the gene matches. In germline, CDR1 is SEHNR, CDR2 FQNEAQ (reference sequence). The CDR3 has 15 amino acids. CDR3 in DNA: TGTGCCAGCAGCCCAGCCGGCCGGGAGGGCTACGAGCAGTACTTC. Its protein product is CASSPAGREGYEQYF. Complete variable domain (other parts from reference TRBV7-9 and TRBJ2-7): DTGVSQNPRHKITKRGQNVTFRCDPISEHNRLYWYRQTLGQGPEFLTYFQNEAQLEKSRLLSDRFSAERPKGSFSTLEIQRTEQGDSAMYLCASSPAGREGYEQYFGPGTRLTVT.

CDR3 nucleotide sequence: TGTGCCAGCAGCTTAGGTGGACTAGCGGGAGGTGAGCAGTTCTTC. It translates to CASSLGGLAGGEQFF. The rearrangement joins TRBV7-2 to TRBJ2-1, with 14 bases identical to TRBD2. Germline V gene data show CDR1 as SGHTA and CDR2 as FQGNSA. CDR3 length: 15 amino acids. The J segment lost 9 bases and the V segment lost 1 base, leaving 2 bases of the junction unmatched.

This clone was detected only once. The chain joins TRBV6-5 to TRBJ1-2, with TRBD1 as a possible D gene (6 bases). This CDR3 comprises 15 residues. The germline CDR1 and CDR2 sequences are MNHEY and SVGAGI. Trimming pared 6 bases from V and 0 bases from J, leaving 14 bases between. CDR3 DNA sequence: TGTGCCAGCAGGTTTGAGGGGACACCTAACTATGGCTACACCTTC. This sequence encodes CASRFEGTPNYGYTF.

This clone occurred once. The rearrangement joins TRBV28 to TRBJ1-5; D is uncertain. The CDR3 sequence is 17 residues long. The germline CDR1 and CDR2 sequences are MDHEN and SYDVKM. Trimming left V 0 bases short and J 0 bases short, with 12 bases between. The DNA for the CDR3 is TGTGCCAGCAGTTTATGGGGCAGCGAAAATAGCAATCAGCCCCAGCATTTT. Encoded protein: CASSLWGSENSNQPQHF.

The chain carries TRBV7-9 and TRBJ2-7; the match to TRBD2 covers 7 bases. V lost 5 bases to trimming and J lost 7 bases; unmatched junction nucleotides: 14. CDR1 is SEHNR, CDR2 FQNEAQ, per germline (reference sequence). This CDR3 has 15 amino acids. The CDR3 sequence is CASSLYLGREREQYF. The CDR3 bases are TGTGCCAGCAGCCTCTACCTAGGGCGGGAGAGGGAGCAGTACTTC.

The J gene is TRBJ1-1, the V gene TRBV11-3; D is perhaps TRBD1 (6 bases). V lost 0 bases and J 1 base, leaving 12 bases between the germline ends. Germline loops: CDR1 SGHNT, CDR2 YENEEA. The CDR3 length is 16 residues. The CDR3 sequence is CASSLELARGNTEAFF. CDR3 nucleotides: TGTGCCAGCAGCTTAGAACTCGCCAGGGGGAACACTGAAGCTTTCTTT.